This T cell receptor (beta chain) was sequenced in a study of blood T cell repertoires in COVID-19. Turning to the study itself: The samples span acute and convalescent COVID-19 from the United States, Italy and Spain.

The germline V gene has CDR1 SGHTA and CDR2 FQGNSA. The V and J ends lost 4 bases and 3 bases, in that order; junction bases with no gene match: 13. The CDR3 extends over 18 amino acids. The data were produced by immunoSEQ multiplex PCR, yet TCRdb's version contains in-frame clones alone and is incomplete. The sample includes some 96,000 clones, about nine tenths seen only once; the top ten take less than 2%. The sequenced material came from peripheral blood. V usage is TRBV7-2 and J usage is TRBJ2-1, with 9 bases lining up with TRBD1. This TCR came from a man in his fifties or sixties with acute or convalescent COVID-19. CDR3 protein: CASSSGTGLSYVYNEQFF. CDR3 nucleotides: TGTGCCAGCAGCTCAGGGACAGGGTTATCGTACGTCTACAATGAGCAGTTCTTC.